These 23 T cell receptor beta chains share one sample of origin, sequenced in a study of blood T cell repertoires in COVID-19. The data were produced by immunoSEQ multiplex PCR, yet TCRdb's version contains in-frame clones alone and is incomplete. The sample gives tens of thousands of clones, 75% to 90% of which show up once; less than 9% is in the top ten. The sample consisted of peripheral blood. These TCRs come from a man in his sixties with acute or convalescent COVID-19.

This rearrangement joins TRBV12-1 to TRBJ2-3; TRBD1, the table's D call, lacks a check against the DNA. TRBV12-1 is a documented pseudogene. The CDR3 extends over 16 amino acids. CDR3 protein: CASSIQGPFFTDTQYF. The CDR3 coding sequence is TGTGCCAGCAGCATCCAGGGGCCGTTCTTCACAGATACGCAGTATTTT.

The V gene is TRBV29-1, the J gene TRBJ2-7; TRBD2 is a possible D gene (5 bases). The CDR3 is 12 amino acids. Trimming took off 6 bases at V and 2 bases at J, with 11 bases between the two ends. Germline V gene sequence: CDR1 SQVTM, CDR2 ANQGSEA. CDR3 amino acids: CSVTKTPYEQYF. The CDR3 DNA follows: TGCAGCGTGACTAAGACACCCTACGAGCAGTACTTC.

The chain recombines TRBV6-2 or TRBV6-3 with TRBJ2-5; tentatively, D is TRBD1 (6 bases). Germline V lookup: CDR1 MNHEY, CDR2 SVGEGT. The CDR3 is 15 amino acids. V shed 4 bases and J shed 4 bases, with 16 bases lying between them. The CDR3 spells CASSWVGGRGETQYF. The CDR3, as DNA: TGTGCCAGCAGTTGGGTTGGGGGCAGGGGAGAGACCCAGTACTTC.

The chain links TRBV7-8 to TRBJ2-3; TRBD1 might be the D (6 bases). V lost 2 bases and J 3 bases, leaving 12 bases between the germline ends. The CDR3 is 15 residues long. Germline V CDR1 and CDR2: SGHVS, FQNEAQ. CDR3: CASSLFQGPTDTQYF. For the CDR3, the DNA is TGTGCCAGCAGCTTATTTCAGGGGCCAACAGATACGCAGTATTTT.

The V call is TRBV30, the J call TRBJ1-6; maybe TRBD1 (5 bases). The germline gives CDR1 GTSNPN, CDR2 SVGIG (reference sequence). Trimming took 0 bases from V and 5 from J, leaving 17 bases between them. The CDR3 is 17 residues long. The CDR3 loop reads CAWSVGLGGGDNSPLHF. DNA for the CDR3: TGTGCCTGGAGTGTAGGGTTGGGGGGTGGTGATAATTCACCCCTCCACTTT.

The J gene is TRBJ2-7, the V gene TRBV11-2; TRBD2 matches 8 bases. Germline assignment: CDR1 SGHAT and CDR2 FQNNGV. The CDR3 contains 16 residues. V lost 6 bases to trimming and J lost 5 bases; unmatched junction nucleotides: 15. CDR3 DNA sequence: TGTGCCAGCAGACAAGGATCGGGGGGGCGCAGGAACGAGCAGTACTTC. It specifies CASRQGSGGRRNEQYF.

The chain links TRBV29-1 to TRBJ1-2; D is ambiguous. From germline, CDR1 is SQVTM and CDR2 ANQGSEA. V was shortened by 4 bases and J by 8 bases, with 17 bases between the two germline ends. The CDR3 extends over 13 amino acids. CDR3 DNA sequence: TGCAGCGTTGCGGACTCGCCTACGGAAGGCTACACCTTC. Protein product: CSVADSPTEGYTF.

The chain joins TRBV5-6 to TRBJ1-5; 8 bases are a match to TRBD1. Trimming cost V 0 bases and J 6 bases; bases outside gene matches: 2. The CDR3 runs to 14 residues. Germline loops: CDR1 SGHDT, CDR2 YYEEEE. The CDR3 reads CASSLGTGSQPQHF. CDR3 coding DNA: TGTGCCAGCAGCTTGGGGACAGGGAGTCAGCCCCAGCATTTT.

J is TRBJ1-3 and V is TRBV6-6; D possibly corresponds to TRBD1 (6 bases). The germline gives CDR1 MNHNY, CDR2 SVGAGI (reference sequence). CDR3 length: 13 residues. The V end was cut by 4 bases, the J end by 7 bases, with 11 bases between. CDR3 loop: CASSSTGLNTIYF. The DNA of the CDR3 is TGTGCCAGCAGTTCTACAGGGCTTAACACCATATATTTT.

The CDR3 DNA follows: TGTGCCAGCAGTTACGCTTATGGGGCCGGGAACACTGAAGCTTTCTTT. Translation gives CASSYAYGAGNTEAFF. The chain joins TRBV6-2 or TRBV6-3 to TRBJ1-1; D may be TRBD1 (5 bases). CDR1 and CDR2 from the germline V gene are MNHEY and SVGEGT. The CDR3 spans 16 residues. Deletions cut 2 bases from V and 1 base from J, with 14 bases between.

This clone appeared a few times. The chain uses TRBV9 and TRBJ2-6, with 9 nucleotides matching TRBD1. CDR3 length equals 14 residues. CDR1 is SGDLS and CDR2 is YYNGEE in the germline V gene. J was trimmed by 12 bases and V by 2 bases; bases with no gene match: 6. CDR3 loop: CASSVSGTGFVLTF. The CDR3 DNA is TGTGCCAGCAGCGTTTCCGGGACAGGGTTCGTCCTGACTTTC.

This chain uses TRBV3-1 (or the pseudogene TRBV3-2) with TRBJ1-1; possibly TRBD1 for D (6 bases). CDR3 length: 15 residues. Deletions cut 5 bases from V and 1 base from J, with 14 bases between. In germline, CDR1 is LGHDT, CDR2 YNNKEL (reference sequence). The CDR3 nucleotides are TGTGCCAGCAGCGCGCGGGGGCAAGGGAACACTGAAGCTTTCTTT. Translation gives CASSARGQGNTEAFF.

J is TRBJ1-5 and V is TRBV19; D gene unclear. The CDR3 totals 14 residues. V dropped 7 bases and J dropped 7 bases, with 17 bases sitting between them. CDR1 and CDR2 from the germline V gene are LNHDA and SQIVND (reference sequence). The CDR3 nucleotides read TGTGCCAGTAATCTTCTTTTCTCCGGGCAGCCCCAGCATTTT. Its protein is CASNLLFSGQPQHF.

V usage is TRBV6-1 and J usage is TRBJ1-2; D is ambiguous. V dropped 2 bases and J dropped 1 base, with 11 bases sitting between them. Germline-derived CDR1 and CDR2 are MNHNS and SASEGT. The CDR3 spans 15 residues. In DNA, the CDR3 is TGTGCCAGCAGTGAAACTCTCGGTTATAACTATGGCTACACCTTC. Its protein product is CASSETLGYNYGYTF.

V gene TRBV27 combines with J gene TRBJ2-5; D might be TRBD1 (6 bases). The CDR3 is 15 residues long. V lost 1 base, J lost 0 bases, and 9 bases lay in between. Germline CDR1 and CDR2: MNHEY and SMNVEV (reference sequence). CDR3 sequence reads: CASSLWGRNQETQYF. The CDR3 coding sequence is TGTGCCAGCAGTTTATGGGGGCGCAACCAAGAGACCCAGTACTTC.

The V gene is TRBV29-1, the J gene TRBJ2-7; tentative D call: TRBD1 (6 bases). V gave up 4 bases and J gave up 3 bases, with 13 bases separating them. The germline gives CDR1 SQVTM, CDR2 ANQGSEA. CDR3 length equals 13 residues. This CDR3 is CSVGQGLFYEQYF. CDR3 nucleotides: TGCAGCGTTGGTCAGGGGCTTTTCTACGAGCAGTACTTC.

The genes are TRBV5-1 and TRBJ2-3; D is perhaps TRBD2 (6 bases). Looked up from germline, CDR1 is SGHRS and CDR2 is YFSETQ. The CDR3 consists of 14 residues. V was trimmed by 0 bases and J by 3 bases, leaving 8 bases between them. CDR3 sequence: CASSLDAGTDTQYF. CDR3 in DNA: TGCGCCAGCAGCTTGGACGCGGGAACAGATACGCAGTATTTT. Full variable domain (rest looked up from reference TRBV5-1 and TRBJ2-3): KAGVTQTPRYLIKTRGQQVTLSCSPISGHRSVSWYQQTPGQGLQFLFEYFSETQRNKGNFPGRFSGRQFSNSRSEMNVSTLELGDSALYLCASSLDAGTDTQYFGPGTRLTVL.

In its sample, this clone was seen once. This chain links TRBV10-3 with TRBJ1-1; 8 nucleotides align to TRBD1. The V and J ends lost 11 bases and 12 bases, in that order; junction bases with no gene match: 17. The CDR3 has 13 residues. Looked up from germline, CDR1 is ENHRY and CDR2 is SYGVKD. CDR3 DNA sequence: TGTGCCTCCCACCCTGGACAGGGCAGAGAGACTTTCTTT. Translation: CASHPGQGRETFF.

The V and J genes are TRBV3-1 (or the pseudogene TRBV3-2) and TRBJ1-5; the match to TRBD1 covers 7 bases. The CDR3 sequence is 14 residues long. V lost 8 bases to trimming and J lost 6 bases; unmatched junction nucleotides: 10. Germline values: CDR1 LGHDT, CDR2 YNNKEL (reference sequence). This CDR3 reads CASLSAGGAQPQHF. The CDR3 DNA reads TGTGCCAGCCTATCGGCAGGGGGTGCTCAGCCCCAGCATTTT.

The chain is built from TRBV6-5 and TRBJ1-2; D is unclear. Trimming cost V 7 bases and J 7 bases, with 10 bases left between them. CDR3 length: 11 amino acids. The germline V gene has CDR1 MNHEY and CDR2 SVGAGI. The CDR3 DNA is TGTGCCAGCACAAGGGCGGGTGGCTACACCTTC. Translated: CASTRAGGYTF.

This clone was observed once. J is TRBJ1-5 and V is TRBV7-9; D remains unclear. Trimming removed 10 bases from V and 9 bases from J, with 10 bases in between. The CDR3 runs 10 residues. Germline CDR1 SEHNR, CDR2 FQNEAQ (reference sequence). CDR3 in amino acids: CATDEAPQHF. Here the CDR3 DNA reads TGTGCCACCGACGAGGCGCCCCAGCATTTT.

J is TRBJ2-1 and V is TRBV27; 14 bases line up with TRBD2. The length of the CDR3 is 16 residues. The V segment lost 5 bases and the J segment 7 bases; nucleotides outside the gene matches: 7. CDR1 MNHEY and CDR2 SMNVEV come from the germline V gene (reference sequence). The DNA of the CDR3 is TGTGCCAGCAGTCCGAGACTAGCGGGGGGGCTGAATGAGCAGTTCTTC. Translation: CASSPRLAGGLNEQFF.

J is TRBJ2-1 and V is TRBV6-1; D is undetermined. V was pared by 3 bases and J by 0 bases, with 9 bases between. This CDR3 is 15 amino acids long. Germline CDR1 and CDR2: MNHNS and SASEGT. DNA of the CDR3: TGTGCCAGCAGTGATAACCCCAGCTCCTACAATGAGCAGTTCTTC. This sequence encodes CASSDNPSSYNEQFF.